The 14 T cell receptor beta chains presented below share a single source sample, sequenced in a study of response to subunit inactivated influenza vaccine. Using its own MiXCR run on the RT-PCR reads, TCRdb lists one record per CDR3 protein. The sample shows about 780,000 distinct CDR3 sequences, 15% to 20% of them seen only once. The material sequenced was PBMCs from blood, taken 4 to 6 days after vaccination. These receptor sequences come from a man aged 45-65 years who received an inactivated influenza vaccine.

The chain couples TRBV7-2 to TRBJ2-5, with no clear D. Germline lookup yields CDR1 SGHTA and CDR2 FQGNSA. The V gene lost 2 bases and the J gene lost 7 bases, with 11 bases spanning the gap. This CDR3 spans 13 amino acids. CDR3 coding DNA: TGTGCCAGCAGCTTAACCCTTTTGGGGACCCAGTACTTC. It codes for CASSLTLLGTQYF.

The V and J genes are TRBV9 and TRBJ2-1; 12 bases line up with TRBD2. Germline loops: CDR1 SGDLS, CDR2 YYNGEE. The junction had 7 bases not matched to a gene; V was cut back by 4 bases and J by 5 bases. The CDR3 has 16 amino acids. CDR3 DNA sequence: TGTGCCAGCAGCCAATTTGGACTAGCGGGAAACAATGAGCAGTTCTTC. This sequence encodes CASSQFGLAGNNEQFF.

This clonotype turned up a few times. J is TRBJ2-1 and V is TRBV24-1, with 10 positions matching TRBD2. Germline lookup yields CDR1 KGHDR and CDR2 SFDVKD. The CDR3 runs to 18 residues. The trim removed 5 bases at V and 5 bases at J, leaving 14 bases unmatched. The CDR3 reads CATSVFPVLAGEHNEQFF. CDR3 nucleotides: TGTGCCACCAGTGTCTTCCCCGTTCTAGCGGGAGAACACAATGAGCAGTTCTTC.

This sequence joins TRBV7-2 and TRBJ2-7; 11 nucleotides align to TRBD2. The CDR3 runs to 15 residues. Germline CDR1 is SGHTA and CDR2 is FQGNSA. J was trimmed by 5 bases and V by 6 bases; bases with no gene match: 9. CDR3 loop: CASRFSGGAVNEQYF. The CDR3 nucleotides read TGTGCCAGCAGGTTTAGCGGGGGGGCCGTCAACGAGCAGTACTTC.

This clonotype was observed a handful of times. The V and J genes are TRBV19 and TRBJ2-4; TRBD2 agrees at 8 bases. The germline gives CDR1 LNHDA, CDR2 SQIVND (reference sequence). V shed 8 bases, J shed 0 bases, and the junction held 12 bases outside the gene matches. The CDR3 has 17 amino acids. The CDR3 nucleotides are TGTGCCAGTGGACTCGTACTAGCGGAACAAGCCAAAAACATTCAGTACTTC. Its translation is CASGLVLAEQAKNIQYF.

The V and J genes are TRBV19 and TRBJ1-5; D perhaps matches TRBD1 (5 bases). Germline values: CDR1 LNHDA, CDR2 SQIVND (reference sequence). Between the trimmed V and J ends, which lost 10 bases and 0 bases, there was a span of 19 bases. The CDR3 spans 16 residues. CDR3 coding DNA: TGTGCCACACGGTCGGAACAGGACTATAGCAATCAGCCCCAGCATTTT. Its protein is CATRSEQDYSNQPQHF.

On this clonotype itself: Because the CDR3's place on the DNA is in doubt, the DNA is left out and the CDR3 is given as listed by TCRdb. The chain links TRBV6-2 or TRBV6-3 to TRBJ2-7; the D call in the table, TRBD1, was not verified against the DNA. Including both end residues, the CDR3 is 15 amino acids long. Germline V gives CDR1 MNHEY, CDR2 SVGEGT. The CDR3 loop is CASSTSTGKGYEQYF.

This clonotype has a handful of counts. Written as DNA, the CDR3 is TGTGCCAGCAGACCGATTACAGAGAACACTGAAGCTTTCTTT. Translated, it gives CASRPITENTEAFF. The chain has TRBV5-6 and TRBJ1-1; D gene ambiguous. The germline V gene encodes CDR1 SGHDT and CDR2 YYEEEE. CDR3 length: 14 residues. V lost 5 bases and J 1 base, leaving 12 bases between the germline ends.

This clonotype was counted between two and nine times. The V and J genes are TRBV20-1 and TRBJ2-7; 10 nucleotides line up with TRBD2. The V segment lost 6 bases and the J segment 5 bases; nucleotides outside the gene matches: 10. The CDR3 consists of 14 residues. From germline, CDR1 is DFQATT and CDR2 SNEGSKA (reference sequence). This CDR3 reads CSALAGAAWNEQYF. Here the CDR3 DNA reads TGCAGTGCCCTAGCGGGAGCGGCTTGGAACGAGCAGTACTTC.

The chain employs TRBV5-1 and TRBJ2-3, with D perhaps TRBD2 (5 bases). V was trimmed by 4 bases and J by 3 bases, leaving 18 bases between them. Per germline, CDR1 SGHRS and CDR2 YFSETQ. There are 16 residues in the CDR3. The CDR3 DNA follows: TGCGCCAGCAGCACCTCGACGGGAAAGCCTACAGATACGCAGTATTTT. Translated: CASSTSTGKPTDTQYF.

This clonotype showed up just a few times. The chain recombines TRBV12-3 or TRBV12-4 with TRBJ1-5; 9 bases line up with TRBD1. The CDR3 extends over 15 amino acids. J gave up 0 bases and V 10 bases, and 7 bases lay outside the gene matches. The CDR3 sequence is CATHPGQGSNQPQHF. The CDR3 DNA is TGTGCCACCCATCCGGGACAGGGTAGCAATCAGCCCCAGCATTTT.

The chain is built from TRBV25-1 and TRBJ1-5; D unresolved. Trimming took 2 bases from V and 6 from J, leaving 8 bases between them. From germline, CDR1 is MGHDK and CDR2 SYGVNS. CDR3 length: 13 residues. The CDR3 here is CASSEVEGQPQHF. The CDR3 region has the DNA TGTGCCAGCAGTGAAGTTGAGGGTCAGCCCCAGCATTTT.

There are a few counts of this clonotype. The V gene is TRBV28, the J gene TRBJ1-2; TRBD1 matches at 7 bases. There are 14 residues in the CDR3. Germline CDR1 and CDR2: MDHEN and SYDVKM. The V gene end was trimmed by 4 bases and the J gene end by 5 bases; junction bases not matched to a gene: 7. This chain's CDR3 is CASSSPGTVYGYTF. The CDR3 DNA follows: TGTGCCAGCAGTTCTCCCGGGACAGTTTATGGCTACACCTTC.

The chain combines TRBV27 with TRBJ2-1, with 9 positions matching TRBD2. Trimming cost V 7 bases and J 4 bases; bases outside gene matches: 2. CDR3 length: 13 residues. Germline V gives CDR1 MNHEY, CDR2 SMNVEV (reference sequence). CDR3: CASTLAGYNEQFF. In nucleotides, the CDR3 is TGTGCCAGCACCCTAGCGGGGTACAATGAGCAGTTCTTC.